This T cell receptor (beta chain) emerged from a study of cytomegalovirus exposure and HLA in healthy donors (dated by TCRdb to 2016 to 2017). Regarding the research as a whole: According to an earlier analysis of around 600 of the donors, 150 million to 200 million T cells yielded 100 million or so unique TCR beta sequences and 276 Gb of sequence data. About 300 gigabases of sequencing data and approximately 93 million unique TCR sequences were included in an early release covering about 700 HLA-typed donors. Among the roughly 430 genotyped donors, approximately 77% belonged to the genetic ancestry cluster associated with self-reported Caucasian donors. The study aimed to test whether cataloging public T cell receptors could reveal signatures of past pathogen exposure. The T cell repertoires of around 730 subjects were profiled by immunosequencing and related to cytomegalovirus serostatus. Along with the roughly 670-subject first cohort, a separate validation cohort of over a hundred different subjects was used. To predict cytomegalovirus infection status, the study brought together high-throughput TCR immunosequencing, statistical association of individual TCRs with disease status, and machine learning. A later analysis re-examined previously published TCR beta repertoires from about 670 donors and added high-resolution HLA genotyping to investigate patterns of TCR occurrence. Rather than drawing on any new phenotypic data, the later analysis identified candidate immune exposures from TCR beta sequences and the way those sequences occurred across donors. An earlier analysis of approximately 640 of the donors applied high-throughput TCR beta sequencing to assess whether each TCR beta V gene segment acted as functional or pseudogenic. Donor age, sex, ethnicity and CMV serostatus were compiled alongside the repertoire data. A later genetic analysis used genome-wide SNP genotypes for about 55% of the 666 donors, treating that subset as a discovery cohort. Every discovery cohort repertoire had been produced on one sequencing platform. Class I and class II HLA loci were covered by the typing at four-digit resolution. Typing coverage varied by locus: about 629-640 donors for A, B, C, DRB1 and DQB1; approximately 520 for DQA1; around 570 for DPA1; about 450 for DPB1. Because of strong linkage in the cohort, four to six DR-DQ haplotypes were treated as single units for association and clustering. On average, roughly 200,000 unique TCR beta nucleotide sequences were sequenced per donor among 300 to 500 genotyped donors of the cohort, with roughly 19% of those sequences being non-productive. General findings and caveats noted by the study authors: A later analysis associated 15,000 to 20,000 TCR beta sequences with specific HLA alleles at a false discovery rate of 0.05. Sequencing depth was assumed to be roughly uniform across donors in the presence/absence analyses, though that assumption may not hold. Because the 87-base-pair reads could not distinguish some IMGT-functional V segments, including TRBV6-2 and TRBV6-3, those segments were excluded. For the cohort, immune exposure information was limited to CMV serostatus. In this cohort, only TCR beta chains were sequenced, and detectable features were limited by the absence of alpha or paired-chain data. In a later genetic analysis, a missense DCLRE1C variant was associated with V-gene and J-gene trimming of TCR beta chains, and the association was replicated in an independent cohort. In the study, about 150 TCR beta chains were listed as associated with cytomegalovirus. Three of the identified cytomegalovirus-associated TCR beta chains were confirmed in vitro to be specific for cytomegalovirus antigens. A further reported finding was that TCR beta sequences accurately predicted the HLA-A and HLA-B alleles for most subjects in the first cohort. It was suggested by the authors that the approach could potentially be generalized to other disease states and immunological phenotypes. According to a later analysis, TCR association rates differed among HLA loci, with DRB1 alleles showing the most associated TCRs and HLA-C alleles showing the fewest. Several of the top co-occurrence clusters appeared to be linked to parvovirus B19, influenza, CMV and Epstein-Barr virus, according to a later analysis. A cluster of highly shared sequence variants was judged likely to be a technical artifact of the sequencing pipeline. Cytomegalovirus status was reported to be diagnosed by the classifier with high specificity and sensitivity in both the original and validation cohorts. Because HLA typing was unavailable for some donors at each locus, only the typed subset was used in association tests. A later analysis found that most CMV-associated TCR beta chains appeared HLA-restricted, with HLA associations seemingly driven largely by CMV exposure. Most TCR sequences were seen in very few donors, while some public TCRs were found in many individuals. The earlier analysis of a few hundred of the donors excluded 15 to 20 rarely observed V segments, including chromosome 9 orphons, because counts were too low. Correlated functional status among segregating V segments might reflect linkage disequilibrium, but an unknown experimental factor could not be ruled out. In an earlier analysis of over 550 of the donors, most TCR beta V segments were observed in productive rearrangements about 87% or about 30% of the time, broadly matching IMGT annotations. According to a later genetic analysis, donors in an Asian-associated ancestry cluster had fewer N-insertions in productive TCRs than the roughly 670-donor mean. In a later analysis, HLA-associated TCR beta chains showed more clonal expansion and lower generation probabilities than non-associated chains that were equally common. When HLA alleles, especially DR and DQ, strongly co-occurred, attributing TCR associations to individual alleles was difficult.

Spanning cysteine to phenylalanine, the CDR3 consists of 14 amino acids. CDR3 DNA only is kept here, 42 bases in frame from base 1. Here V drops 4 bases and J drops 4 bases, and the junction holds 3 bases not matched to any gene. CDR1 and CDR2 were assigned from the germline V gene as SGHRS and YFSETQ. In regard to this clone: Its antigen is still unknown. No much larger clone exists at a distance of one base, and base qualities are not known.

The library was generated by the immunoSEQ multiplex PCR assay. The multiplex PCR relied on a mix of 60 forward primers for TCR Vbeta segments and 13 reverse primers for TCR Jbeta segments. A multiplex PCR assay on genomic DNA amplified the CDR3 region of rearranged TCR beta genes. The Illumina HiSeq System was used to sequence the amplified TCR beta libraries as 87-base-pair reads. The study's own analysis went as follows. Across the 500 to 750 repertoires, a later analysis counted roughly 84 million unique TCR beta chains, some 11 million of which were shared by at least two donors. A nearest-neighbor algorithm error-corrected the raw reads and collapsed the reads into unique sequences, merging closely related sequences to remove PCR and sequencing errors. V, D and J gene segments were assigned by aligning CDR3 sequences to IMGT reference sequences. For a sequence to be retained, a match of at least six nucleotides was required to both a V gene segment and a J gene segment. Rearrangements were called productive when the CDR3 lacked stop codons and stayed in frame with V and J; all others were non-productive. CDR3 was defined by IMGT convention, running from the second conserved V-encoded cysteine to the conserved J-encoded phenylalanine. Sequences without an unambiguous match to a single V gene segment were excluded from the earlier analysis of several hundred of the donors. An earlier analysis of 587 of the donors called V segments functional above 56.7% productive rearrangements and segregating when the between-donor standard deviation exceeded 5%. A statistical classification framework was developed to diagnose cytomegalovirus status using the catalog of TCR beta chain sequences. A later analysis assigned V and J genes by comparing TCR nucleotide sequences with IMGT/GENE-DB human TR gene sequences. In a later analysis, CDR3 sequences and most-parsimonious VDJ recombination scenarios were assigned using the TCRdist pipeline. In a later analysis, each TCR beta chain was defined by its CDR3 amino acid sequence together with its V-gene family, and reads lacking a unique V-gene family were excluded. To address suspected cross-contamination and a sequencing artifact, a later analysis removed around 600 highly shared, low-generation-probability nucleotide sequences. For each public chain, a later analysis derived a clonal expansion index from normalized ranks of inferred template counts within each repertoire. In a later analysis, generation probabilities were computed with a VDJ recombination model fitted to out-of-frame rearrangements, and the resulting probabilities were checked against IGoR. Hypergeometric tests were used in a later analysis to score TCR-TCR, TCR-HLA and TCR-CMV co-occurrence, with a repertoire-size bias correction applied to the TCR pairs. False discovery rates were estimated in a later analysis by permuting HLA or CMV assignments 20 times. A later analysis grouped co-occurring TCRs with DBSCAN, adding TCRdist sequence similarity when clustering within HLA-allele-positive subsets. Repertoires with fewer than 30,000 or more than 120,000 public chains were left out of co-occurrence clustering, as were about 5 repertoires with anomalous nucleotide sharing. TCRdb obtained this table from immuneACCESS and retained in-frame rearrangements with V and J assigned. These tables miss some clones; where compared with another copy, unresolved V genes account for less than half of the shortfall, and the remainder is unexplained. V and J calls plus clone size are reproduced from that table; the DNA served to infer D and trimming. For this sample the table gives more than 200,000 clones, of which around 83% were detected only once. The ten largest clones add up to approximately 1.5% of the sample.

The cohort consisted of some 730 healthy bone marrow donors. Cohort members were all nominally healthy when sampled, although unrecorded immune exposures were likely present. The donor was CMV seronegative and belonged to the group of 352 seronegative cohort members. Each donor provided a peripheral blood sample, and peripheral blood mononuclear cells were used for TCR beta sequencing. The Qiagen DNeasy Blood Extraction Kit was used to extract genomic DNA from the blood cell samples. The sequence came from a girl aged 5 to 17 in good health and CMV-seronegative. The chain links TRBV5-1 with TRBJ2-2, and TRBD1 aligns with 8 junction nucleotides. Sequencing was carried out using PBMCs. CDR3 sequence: CASSGTGFTGELFF. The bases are TGCGCCAGCAGCGGGACAGGTTTCACCGGGGAGCTGTTTTTT.